The 25 T cell receptor beta chains below come from one sample, sequenced in a study of blood T cell repertoires in COVID-19. Some clones are missing from TCRdb's copy, which holds only in-frame ones; the method was immunoSEQ multiplex PCR. The data hold about 140,000 clones, with approximately 86% observed a single time. Sequencing was carried out using peripheral blood. Receptors were obtained from a woman aged 55-69 years with acute or convalescent COVID-19.

The CDR3 bases are TGTGCCAGCAGCTTAAAATCACTAGCGGCTTTCTACGAGCAGTACTTC. Translated: CASSLKSLAAFYEQYF. The chain carries TRBV11-3 and TRBJ2-7; 8 bases are shared with TRBD2. The V and J ends lost 2 bases and 3 bases, in that order; junction bases with no gene match: 9. The CDR3 is 16 residues long. Germline V lookup: CDR1 SGHNT, CDR2 YENEEA.

The gene calls are TRBV5-1 and TRBJ1-1; 9 bases agree with TRBD1. Germline V gives CDR1 SGHRS, CDR2 YFSETQ. The ends lost 4 bases at V and 5 bases at J; junction bases unmatched: 9. This CDR3 has 15 amino acids. CDR3 amino acids: CASSSSGTGNTEAFF. The CDR3 region has the DNA TGCGCCAGCAGCAGCTCCGGGACAGGGAATACTGAAGCTTTCTTT.

The chain couples TRBV19 to TRBJ2-7, with 7 bases lining up with TRBD1. The J segment lost 2 bases and the V segment lost 4 bases, leaving 2 bases of the junction unmatched. Per germline, CDR1 LNHDA and CDR2 SQIVND (reference sequence). The CDR3 totals 13 residues. Written as DNA, the CDR3 is TGTGCCAGTAGTAGGACAGGCCCCTACGAGCAGTACTTC. Translating gives CASSRTGPYEQYF.

This chain links TRBV18 with TRBJ1-2; D unresolved. The CDR3 runs 15 residues. The V gene lost 2 bases and the J gene lost 4 bases, with 14 bases spanning the gap. In germline, CDR1 is KGHSH, CDR2 LQKENI. Here the CDR3 DNA reads TGTGCCAGCTCACCAAAGGAGGCCGAGGGCTATGGCTACACCTTC. Protein sequence: CASSPKEAEGYGYTF.

This chain links TRBV11-3 with TRBJ2-2; TRBD1 is a possible D gene (6 bases). This CDR3 contains 15 residues. The V and J ends lost 5 bases and 4 bases respectively, with 14 bases between them. Per the germline V gene, CDR1 is SGHNT and CDR2 is YENEEA. This CDR3 reads CASSQTGLGTGELFF. CDR3 nucleotides: TGTGCCAGCAGCCAAACAGGGCTGGGCACCGGGGAGCTGTTTTTT.

The chain links TRBV6-5 to TRBJ1-3; D is possibly TRBD1 (5 bases). Germline V gene sequence: CDR1 MNHEY, CDR2 SVGAGI. V lost 4 bases to trimming and J lost 0 bases, with 13 bases between them. This CDR3 has 16 residues. In nucleotides, the CDR3 is TGTGCCAGCAGTTGGTCCGCAGGGTTCTCTGGAAACACCATATATTTT. Translation: CASSWSAGFSGNTIYF.

V usage is TRBV5-4 and J usage is TRBJ1-2, with 7 bases fitting TRBD1. Unmatched junction bases numbered 4, after V lost 4 bases and J lost 4 bases. From germline, CDR1 is SGHNT and CDR2 YYREEE (reference sequence). The CDR3 consists of 13 residues. This CDR3 reads CASSPDRAYGYTF. The CDR3 DNA reads TGTGCCAGCAGCCCCGACAGGGCCTATGGCTACACCTTC.

This chain links TRBV14 with TRBJ2-7, with TRBD1 as a possible D gene (6 bases). V lost 1 base, J lost 8 bases, and 15 bases lay in between. The CDR3 is made up of 14 amino acids. In germline, CDR1 is SGHDN, CDR2 FVKESK. For the CDR3, the DNA is TGTGCCAGCAGCCAAGCTACAGGGTCTACGAAGCAGTACTTC. Translating gives CASSQATGSTKQYF.

The chain links TRBV30 to TRBJ2-7; tentative D call: TRBD2 (6 bases). Germline V CDR1 and CDR2: GTSNPN, SVGIG (reference sequence). The CDR3 spans 15 residues. Trimming took off 5 bases at V and 0 bases at J, with 17 bases between the two ends. The CDR3 spells CAWRAGTLSSYEQYF. The CDR3 DNA reads as TGTGCCTGGCGAGCCGGGACTCTGAGCTCCTACGAGCAGTACTTC.

The chain joins TRBV5-1 to TRBJ2-1; TRBD1 aligns across 8 bases. Germline loops: CDR1 SGHRS, CDR2 YFSETQ. The CDR3 has 16 residues. V shed 4 bases, J shed 4 bases, and the junction held 10 bases outside the gene matches. The CDR3 bases are TGCGCCAGCAGCCAACTGACAGGGGTCCCATACAATGAGCAGTTCTTC. Encoded protein: CASSQLTGVPYNEQFF.

V usage is TRBV11-2 and J usage is TRBJ2-3; perhaps TRBD2 as D (7 bases). The CDR3 has 16 amino acids. Trimming left V 1 base short and J 4 bases short, with 15 bases between. Germline V gives CDR1 SGHAT, CDR2 FQNNGV. The CDR3 DNA follows: TGTGCCAGCAGCTTAGTGTGGGGGGGCCGGTCAGATACGCAGTATTTT. This gives the protein CASSLVWGGRSDTQYF.

V usage is TRBV27 and J usage is TRBJ2-2; 9 nucleotides line up with TRBD2. The V segment lost 2 bases and the J segment 2 bases; nucleotides outside the gene matches: 3. Germline V gene sequence: CDR1 MNHEY, CDR2 SMNVEV (reference sequence). The CDR3 length is 16 residues. CDR3 DNA: TGTGCCAGCAGTTTAGCGGGGGGGCCTAACACCGGGGAGCTGTTTTTT. As protein: CASSLAGGPNTGELFF.

This clone was detected only a few times. The V and J genes are TRBV2 and TRBJ2-7, with D perhaps matching TRBD1 (5 bases). V was pared by 3 bases and J by 2 bases, with 5 bases between. This CDR3 contains 12 residues. CDR1 and CDR2 from the germline V gene are SNHLY and FYNNEI. CDR3 nucleotides: TGTGCCAGCAGTGAGACAGCCTACGAGCAGTACTTC. This codes for CASSETAYEQYF. The variable domain in full, with the rest retrieved from reference TRBV2 and TRBJ2-7, is EPEVTQTPSHQVTQMGQEVILRCVPISNHLYFYWYRQILGQKVEFLVSFYNNEISEKSEIFDDQFSVERPDGSNFTLKIRSTKLEDSAMYFCASSETAYEQYFGPGTRLTVT.

The gene calls are TRBV6-1 and TRBJ2-2; no firm D call. CDR1 MNHNS and CDR2 SASEGT come from the germline V gene. Between the trimmed V and J ends, which lost 5 bases and 4 bases, there was a span of 5 bases. This CDR3 region has 12 residues. CDR3 sequence (DNA): TGTGCCAGCAGTTATAGCACCGGGGAGCTGTTTTTT. Translating gives CASSYSTGELFF.

CDR3 in amino acids: CASSFSPDRASSNQPQHF. DNA for the CDR3: TGTGCCAGCAGCTTCTCGCCGGACAGGGCTAGTAGCAATCAGCCCCAGCATTTT. J is TRBJ1-5 and V is TRBV7-9; TRBD1 agrees at 8 bases. The CDR3 spans 18 residues. The ends lost 3 bases at V and 0 bases at J; junction bases unmatched: 10. Germline-derived CDR1 and CDR2 are SEHNR and FQNEAQ (reference sequence).

The V gene is TRBV5-6, the J gene TRBJ2-7; 11 bases line up with TRBD2. V shed 0 bases, J shed 1 base, and the junction held 6 bases outside the gene matches. The CDR3 is 17 amino acids. The germline CDR1 and CDR2 sequences are SGHDT and YYEEEE. CDR3 region: CASSLVLAGGMSYEQYF. The CDR3 DNA is TGTGCCAGCAGCTTGGTGCTAGCGGGGGGTATGTCCTACGAGCAGTACTTC.

Remarks on this clone: Other DNA sequences in this specimen translate into the identical CDR3. The chain is built from TRBV18 and TRBJ2-3; 9 bases are a match to TRBD2. V trimming: 3 bases; J trimming: 5 bases; junction bases outside the gene matches: 6. The CDR3 length is 15 residues. The germline CDR1 and CDR2 sequences are KGHSH and LQKENI. CDR3 DNA sequence: TGTGCCAGCTCACCCGGCGGGGGGGCGAAAGATACGCAGTATTTT. It specifies CASSPGGGAKDTQYF.

This clone occurred once. The chain has TRBV2 and TRBJ2-3, with TRBD1 matching over 8 bases. Germline trimming cut 6 bases from V and 1 base from J; bases unmatched to any gene: 3. CDR1 SNHLY and CDR2 FYNNEI come from the germline V gene. CDR3 size: 14 residues. The DNA of the CDR3 is TGTGCCAGCAGGACAGGGGTAGGCACAGATACGCAGTATTTT. Translation gives CASRTGVGTDTQYF.

This clone was seen more than once but under ten times. The rearrangement joins TRBV30 to TRBJ1-5, with D tentatively TRBD1 (5 bases). Deletions cut 0 bases from V and 0 bases from J, with 9 bases between. There are 15 residues in the CDR3. Germline V gene lookup returns CDR1 GTSNPN and CDR2 SVGIG (reference sequence). CDR3 nucleotides: TGTGCCTGGAGTGTGGGACTCTATAGCAATCAGCCCCAGCATTTT. It encodes CAWSVGLYSNQPQHF.

This clone was counted once. The chain employs TRBV6-5 and TRBJ2-3; maybe TRBD1 (6 bases). V dropped 3 bases and J dropped 12 bases, with 16 bases sitting between them. Germline assignment: CDR1 MNHEY and CDR2 SVGAGI. CDR3 length: 13 amino acids. Here the CDR3 reads CASSYFQTGLQYF. CDR3 sequence (DNA): TGTGCCAGCAGTTATTTCCAGACAGGCCTTCAGTATTTT.

The V and J genes are TRBV29-1 and TRBJ1-2; no reliable D call. This CDR3 is 13 amino acids long. V was clipped by 0 bases and J by 0 bases, with 5 bases between them. CDR1 is SQVTM and CDR2 is ANQGSEA in the germline V gene. CDR3: CSVEDRSNYGYTF. The CDR3 DNA follows: TGCAGCGTTGAAGACCGGTCTAACTATGGCTACACCTTC. The full variable domain, completed using reference TRBV29-1 and TRBJ1-2, is SAVISQKPSRDICQRGTSLTIQCQVDSQVTMMFWYRQQPGQSLTLIATANQGSEATYESGFVIDKFPISRPNLTFSTLTVSNMSPEDSSIYLCSVEDRSNYGYTFGSGTRLTVV.

The rearrangement links TRBV27 to TRBJ2-7; 9 nucleotides line up with TRBD2. The germline CDR1 and CDR2 sequences are MNHEY and SMNVEV (reference sequence). After removal of 7 bases from V and 1 base from J, the junction contained 5 bases not matched to a gene. This CDR3 comprises 14 residues. The CDR3: CASMSGGLSYEQYF. CDR3 coding DNA: TGTGCCAGCATGAGCGGGGGGTTATCCTACGAGCAGTACTTC.

The gene calls are TRBV10-3 and TRBJ1-1; 9 nucleotides align to TRBD1. Trimming took 2 bases from V and 4 from J; bases not matched to a gene: 2. CDR1 is ENHRY and CDR2 is SYGVKD in the germline V gene. The CDR3 is 14 amino acids. This CDR3 reads CAISEPDRGTEAFF. The CDR3 coding sequence is TGTGCCATCAGTGAGCCGGACAGGGGCACTGAAGCTTTCTTT.

The chain couples TRBV7-9 to TRBJ2-5; possibly TRBD1 for D (6 bases). V was pared by 0 bases and J by 4 bases, with 9 bases between. This CDR3 contains 14 residues. Germline CDR1 SEHNR, CDR2 FQNEAQ (reference sequence). The CDR3 DNA is TGTGCCAGCAGCTTAGCACAAGGGGGAGAGACCCAGTACTTC. Its protein product is CASSLAQGGETQYF.

This sequence joins TRBV7-9 and TRBJ1-4; D is perhaps TRBD1 (6 bases). The germline gives CDR1 SEHNR, CDR2 FQNEAQ (reference sequence). CDR3 length equals 13 residues. V lost 4 bases, J lost 8 bases, and 11 bases lay in between. The CDR3 here is CASSYFGTEKLFF. CDR3 DNA: TGTGCCAGCAGCTATTTCGGGACAGAAAAACTGTTTTTT.